Below, 19 T cell receptor beta chains from the same sample are listed, as sequenced in a study of T cell responses to AZD1222 COVID-19 vaccine. Measured with immunoSEQ multiplex PCR; TCRdb has only the in-frame clones, and not every one. This sample yields over 100,000 clones, of which 85% to 90% are seen a single time; 3.1% belongs to the top ten. The material sequenced was peripheral blood, taken on day 0 of AZD1222 vaccination. Every receptor here comes from an adult in good health.

J is TRBJ1-2 and V is TRBV7-9, with D perhaps matching TRBD1 (5 bases). The germline V gene has CDR1 SEHNR and CDR2 FQNEAQ (reference sequence). The V gene lost 1 base and the J gene lost 7 bases, with 10 bases spanning the gap. The CDR3 is 13 amino acids. CDR3 amino acids: CASSLGGDGGYTF. For the CDR3, the DNA is TGTGCCAGCAGCTTAGGTGGGGACGGTGGCTACACCTTC.

The V gene is TRBV2, the J gene TRBJ1-2, with 12 nucleotides matching TRBD1. V lost 6 bases, J lost 2 bases, and 13 bases stayed unmatched. CDR3 length: 18 residues. The V gene's germline CDR1 is SNHLY and CDR2 FYNNEI. The CDR3 DNA is TGTGCCAGCAGGGGTAGTTGGGGACAGGGGGCGCGGAACTATGGCTACACCTTC. The encoded protein is CASRGSWGQGARNYGYTF.

Only one count was recorded for this clone. The chain is built from TRBV30 and TRBJ2-1; the match to TRBD2 covers 8 bases. The CDR3 is made up of 13 amino acids. CDR1 and CDR2 from the germline V gene are GTSNPN and SVGIG (reference sequence). The J segment lost 12 bases and the V segment lost 5 bases, leaving 12 bases of the junction unmatched. The CDR3 nucleotides read TGTGCCTGGCGTTCCCTTAGCGGGATAGGGCAGTTCTTC. Translation: CAWRSLSGIGQFF.

The CDR3 spells CASSVCLRLARQETQYF. The CDR3 nucleotides read TGTGCCAGCAGCGTATGCTTGCGACTAGCGAGGCAAGAGACCCAGTACTTC. This chain links TRBV9 with TRBJ2-5; 8 bases line up with TRBD2. Germline CDR1 is SGDLS and CDR2 is YYNGEE. Trimming cost V 1 base and J 2 bases; bases outside gene matches: 10. This CDR3 has 17 amino acids.

The chain links TRBV7-9 to TRBJ2-7; 12 bases align to TRBD1. Germline lookup yields CDR1 SEHNR and CDR2 FQNEAQ (reference sequence). The CDR3 totals 16 residues. Trimming took 4 bases from V and 4 from J; bases not matched to a gene: 8. The CDR3 DNA sequence: TGTGCCAGCAGCTCTTGGTTGGGACAGGGGGCTTACGAGCAGTACTTC. Protein: CASSSWLGQGAYEQYF.

The rearrangement joins TRBV28 to TRBJ2-1; D is ambiguous. This CDR3 comprises 12 residues. Trimming cost V 4 bases and J 6 bases, with 7 bases left between them. The germline V gene has CDR1 MDHEN and CDR2 SYDVKM. The CDR3 sequence: CASSYPGNEQFF. As DNA, the CDR3 is TGTGCCAGCAGTTATCCGGGCAATGAGCAGTTCTTC.

V usage is TRBV10-2 and J usage is TRBJ2-2; TRBD2 aligns across 8 bases. J lost 6 bases, V lost 2 bases, and 14 bases had no gene match. CDR3 length: 18 residues. The germline V gene has CDR1 WSHSY and CDR2 SAAADI. CDR3 in amino acids: CASSETPPSGSTAGELFF. The CDR3 DNA reads as TGCGCCAGCAGTGAGACTCCCCCCAGCGGGAGTACGGCCGGGGAGCTGTTTTTT.

The chain joins TRBV5-6 to TRBJ2-2; 7 bases match TRBD1. V dropped 2 bases and J dropped 6; count of bases not matched to a gene: 4. This CDR3 has 14 amino acids. Germline-derived CDR1 and CDR2 are SGHDT and YYEEEE. CDR3: CASSFNRGSGELFF. The CDR3 DNA sequence: TGTGCCAGCAGCTTTAACAGGGGTTCCGGGGAGCTGTTTTTT. Full variable domain (missing parts from reference TRBV5-6 and TRBJ2-2): DAGVTQSPTHLIKTRGQQVTLRCSPKSGHDTVSWYQQALGQGPQFIFQYYEEEERQRGNFPDRFSGHQFPNYSSELNVNALLLGDSALYLCASSFNRGSGELFFGEGSRLTVL.

The chain is built from TRBV29-1 and TRBJ2-5; 10 bases are a match to TRBD2. There are 17 residues in the CDR3. Trimming at V came to 6 bases and at J to 4 bases, leaving 17 bases not matched to a gene. From germline, CDR1 is SQVTM and CDR2 ANQGSEA. The CDR3 protein is CSVNGVPSGSQGETQYF. The DNA of the CDR3 is TGCAGCGTGAACGGGGTCCCTAGCGGGAGCCAGGGAGAGACCCAGTACTTC.

The rearrangement uses TRBV11-1 and TRBJ1-1; D uncertain. The CDR3 consists of 14 residues. Germline V gene lookup returns CDR1 SGHAT and CDR2 FQDESV (reference sequence). Trimming left V 3 bases short and J 6 bases short, with 14 bases between. CDR3 loop: CASSFGRGAAEAFF. As DNA, the CDR3 is TGTGCCAGCAGCTTCGGACGGGGAGCAGCTGAAGCTTTCTTT.

The CDR3 spells CASSQVTRVRADTQYF. CDR3 coding DNA: TGTGCCAGCAGCCAAGTCACGCGGGTCCGGGCAGATACGCAGTATTTT. This chain joins TRBV3-1 (or the pseudogene TRBV3-2) and TRBJ2-3, with TRBD2 as a possible D gene (5 bases). This CDR3 is built from 16 residues. Trimming removed 1 base at V and 4 bases at J, with 15 bases between. Looked up from germline, CDR1 is LGHDT and CDR2 is YNNKEL (reference sequence).

The rearrangement links TRBV27 to TRBJ2-5; D possibly matches TRBD1 or TRBD2 (5 bases each). This CDR3 has 13 amino acids. V was cut by 4 bases and J by 7 bases, with 13 bases left in between. Per germline, CDR1 MNHEY and CDR2 SMNVEV (reference sequence). In DNA, the CDR3 is TGTGCCAGCAGTTGGGACGGGACGAGGACCCAGTACTTC. It is translated as CASSWDGTRTQYF.

To note about this clone: A read error may account for a junction end that differs from germline. The chain links TRBV5-5 to TRBJ2-7; the D gene could be TRBD1 or TRBD2 (5 bases each). This CDR3 is 16 amino acids long. Germline-derived CDR1 and CDR2 are SGHKS and YYEKEE (reference sequence). CDR3 sequence (DNA): TGTGCCAGCACCTTGATCCGGGACCACCTCTCCTACGAGCAGTACTTC. Translated, it gives CASTLIRDHLSYEQYF.

The gene calls are TRBV2 and TRBJ2-7; maybe TRBD1 (7 bases). V lost 7 bases, J lost 2 bases, and 15 bases lay in between. The CDR3 sequence is 14 residues long. The germline V gene encodes CDR1 SNHLY and CDR2 FYNNEI. CDR3 sequence: CASNPGDSTYEQYF. CDR3 nucleotides: TGTGCCAGCAACCCGGGGGACAGCACCTACGAGCAGTACTTC.

The chain joins TRBV27 to TRBJ1-6; D gene uncertain. Trimming left V 5 bases short and J 5 bases short, with 13 bases between. Germline CDR1 and CDR2: MNHEY and SMNVEV (reference sequence). CDR3 length: 15 amino acids. CDR3 sequence: CASSTGSRNNSPLHF. DNA for the CDR3: TGTGCCAGCAGTACCGGATCCAGGAATAATTCACCCCTCCACTTT.

The V gene is TRBV27, the J gene TRBJ2-6, with TRBD2 matching over 7 bases. The J segment lost 1 base and the V segment lost 3 bases, leaving 6 bases of the junction unmatched. Germline loops: CDR1 MNHEY, CDR2 SMNVEV (reference sequence). The CDR3 spans 17 residues. The CDR3 loop is CASSFSSGPSGANVLTF. DNA for the CDR3: TGTGCCAGCAGTTTCTCTAGCGGACCTTCTGGGGCCAACGTCCTGACTTTC.

The J gene is TRBJ2-7, the V gene TRBV15; D tentatively fits TRBD1 or TRBD2 (5 bases each). CDR1 and CDR2 (germline): LNHNV, YYDKDF (reference sequence). There are 14 residues in the CDR3. V was shortened by 4 bases and J by 1 base, with 11 bases between the two germline ends. CDR3: CATSTGAHSYEQYF. Written as DNA, the CDR3 is TGTGCCACCAGCACCGGGGCCCATTCCTACGAGCAGTACTTC.

The rearrangement joins TRBV28 to TRBJ1-3; D remains ambiguous. The length of the CDR3 is 13 residues. The germline V gene has CDR1 MDHEN and CDR2 SYDVKM. Trimming cost V 5 bases and J 4 bases, with 9 bases left between them. The CDR3 region is CASSRSPGNTIYF. The CDR3 nucleotides are TGTGCCAGCAGTAGATCGCCGGGAAACACCATATATTTT.

This chain uses TRBV10-3 with TRBJ1-2; D is uncertain. Germline V lookup: CDR1 ENHRY, CDR2 SYGVKD. The ends were cut back, 6 bases at V and 3 bases at J, with 17 bases in the middle. This CDR3 comprises 15 residues. Here the CDR3 DNA reads TGTGCCATCAGGCGCGACATGGGTCGTGACTATGGCTACACCTTC. Protein sequence: CAIRRDMGRDYGYTF.